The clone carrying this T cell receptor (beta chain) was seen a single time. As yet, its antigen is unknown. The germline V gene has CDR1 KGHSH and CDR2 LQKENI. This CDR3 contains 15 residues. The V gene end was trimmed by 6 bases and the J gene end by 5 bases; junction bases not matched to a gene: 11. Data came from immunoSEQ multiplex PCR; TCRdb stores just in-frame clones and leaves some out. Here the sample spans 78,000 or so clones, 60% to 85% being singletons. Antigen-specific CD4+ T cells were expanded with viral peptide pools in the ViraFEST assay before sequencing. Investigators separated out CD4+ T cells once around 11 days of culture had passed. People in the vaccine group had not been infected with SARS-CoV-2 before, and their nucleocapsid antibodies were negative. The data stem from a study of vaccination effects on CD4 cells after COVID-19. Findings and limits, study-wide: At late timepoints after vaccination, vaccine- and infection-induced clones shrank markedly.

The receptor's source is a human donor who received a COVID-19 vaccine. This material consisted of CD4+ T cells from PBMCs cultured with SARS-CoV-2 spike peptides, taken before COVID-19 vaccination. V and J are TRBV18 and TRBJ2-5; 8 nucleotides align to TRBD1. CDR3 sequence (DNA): TGTGCCAGCTCCGTTGGACAGGGTTATACGGAGACCCAGTACTTC. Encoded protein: CASSVGQGYTETQYF.